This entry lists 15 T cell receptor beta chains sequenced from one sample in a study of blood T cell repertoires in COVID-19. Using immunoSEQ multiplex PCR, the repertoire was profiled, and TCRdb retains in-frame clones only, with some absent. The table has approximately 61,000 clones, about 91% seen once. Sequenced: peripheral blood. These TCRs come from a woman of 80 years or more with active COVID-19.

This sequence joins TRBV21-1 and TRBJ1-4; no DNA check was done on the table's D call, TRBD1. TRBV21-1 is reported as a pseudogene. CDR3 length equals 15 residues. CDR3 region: CASSKPDRGGEKLFF. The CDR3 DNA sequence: TGTGCCAGCAGCAAACCGGACAGGGGAGGTGAAAAACTGTTTTTT.

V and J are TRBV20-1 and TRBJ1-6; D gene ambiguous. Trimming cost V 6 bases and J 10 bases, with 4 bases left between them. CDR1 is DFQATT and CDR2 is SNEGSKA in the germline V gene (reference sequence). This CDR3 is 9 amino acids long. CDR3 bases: TGCAGTGCGAGGTCACCCCTCCACTTT. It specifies CSARSPLHF.

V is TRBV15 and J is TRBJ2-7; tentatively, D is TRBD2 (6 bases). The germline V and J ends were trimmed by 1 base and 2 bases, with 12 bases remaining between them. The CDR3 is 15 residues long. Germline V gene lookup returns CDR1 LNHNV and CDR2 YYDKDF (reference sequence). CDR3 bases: TGTGCCACCAGCAGAGGGGGAGGAATGGCCTACGAGCAGTACTTC. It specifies CATSRGGGMAYEQYF.

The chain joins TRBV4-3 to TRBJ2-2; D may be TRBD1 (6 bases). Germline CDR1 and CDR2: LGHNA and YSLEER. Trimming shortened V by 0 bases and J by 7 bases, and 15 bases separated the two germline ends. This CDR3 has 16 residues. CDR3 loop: CASSQEGHYRVGELFF. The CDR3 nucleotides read TGCGCCAGCAGCCAAGAGGGACATTACCGGGTCGGGGAGCTGTTTTTT.

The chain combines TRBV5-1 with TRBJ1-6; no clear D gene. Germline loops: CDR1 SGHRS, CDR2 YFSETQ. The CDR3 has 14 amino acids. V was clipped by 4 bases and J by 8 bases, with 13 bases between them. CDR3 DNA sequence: TGCGCCAGCAGCGCCCAAGGCGGGGATTCACCCCTCCACTTT. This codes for CASSAQGGDSPLHF.

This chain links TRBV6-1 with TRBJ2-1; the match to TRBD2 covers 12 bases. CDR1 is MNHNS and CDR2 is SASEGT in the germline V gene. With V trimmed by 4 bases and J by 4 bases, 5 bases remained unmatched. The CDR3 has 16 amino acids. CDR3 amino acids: CASSGLLAGGYNEQFF. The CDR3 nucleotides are TGTGCCAGCAGTGGCTTACTAGCGGGGGGTTACAATGAGCAGTTCTTC.

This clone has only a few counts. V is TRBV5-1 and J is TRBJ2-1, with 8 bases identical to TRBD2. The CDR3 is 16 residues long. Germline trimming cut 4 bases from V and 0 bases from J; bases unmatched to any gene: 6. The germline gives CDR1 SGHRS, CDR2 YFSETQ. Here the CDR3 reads CASSPTTSGSYNEQFF. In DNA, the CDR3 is TGCGCCAGCAGCCCCACCACTAGCGGCTCCTACAATGAGCAGTTCTTC.

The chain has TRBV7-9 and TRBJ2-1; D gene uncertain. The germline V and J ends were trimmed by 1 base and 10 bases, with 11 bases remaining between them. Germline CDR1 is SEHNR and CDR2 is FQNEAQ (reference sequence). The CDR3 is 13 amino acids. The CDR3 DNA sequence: TGTGCCAGCAGCTTAGGCCAAACGAGAGAGCAGTTCTTC. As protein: CASSLGQTREQFF.

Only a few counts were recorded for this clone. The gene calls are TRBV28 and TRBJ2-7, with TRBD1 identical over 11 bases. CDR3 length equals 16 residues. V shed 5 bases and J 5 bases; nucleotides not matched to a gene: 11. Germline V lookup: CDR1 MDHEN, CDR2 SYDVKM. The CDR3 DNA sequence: TGTGCCAGCAGTCCATCGGGGACAGGGGGAACCCACGAGCAGTACTTC. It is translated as CASSPSGTGGTHEQYF.

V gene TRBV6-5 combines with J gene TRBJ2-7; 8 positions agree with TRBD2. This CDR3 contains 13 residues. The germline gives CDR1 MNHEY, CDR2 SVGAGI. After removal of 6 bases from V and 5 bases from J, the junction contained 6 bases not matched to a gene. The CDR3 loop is CASSPPGGDEQYF. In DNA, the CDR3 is TGTGCCAGCAGCCCCCCCGGGGGGGACGAGCAGTACTTC.

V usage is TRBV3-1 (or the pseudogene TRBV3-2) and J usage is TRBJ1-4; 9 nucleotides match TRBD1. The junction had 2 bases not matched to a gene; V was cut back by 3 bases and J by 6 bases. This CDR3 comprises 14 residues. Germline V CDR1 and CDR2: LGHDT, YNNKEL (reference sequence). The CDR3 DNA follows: TGTGCCAGCAGCCAGGGACAGGGAGATGAAAAACTGTTTTTT. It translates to CASSQGQGDEKLFF.

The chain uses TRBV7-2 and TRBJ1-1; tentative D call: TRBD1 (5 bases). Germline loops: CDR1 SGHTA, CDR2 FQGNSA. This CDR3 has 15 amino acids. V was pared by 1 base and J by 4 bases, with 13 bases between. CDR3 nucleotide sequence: TGTGCCAGCAGCTTAGGGGCCCGGGGGGGCACTGAAGCTTTCTTT. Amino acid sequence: CASSLGARGGTEAFF.

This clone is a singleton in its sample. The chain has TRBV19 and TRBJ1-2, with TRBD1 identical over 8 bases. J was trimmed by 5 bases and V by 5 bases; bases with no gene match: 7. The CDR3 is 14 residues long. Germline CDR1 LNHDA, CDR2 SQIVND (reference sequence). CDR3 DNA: TGTGCCAGTAGTGGCGACAGGGGTTGGTATGGCTACACCTTC. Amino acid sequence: CASSGDRGWYGYTF.

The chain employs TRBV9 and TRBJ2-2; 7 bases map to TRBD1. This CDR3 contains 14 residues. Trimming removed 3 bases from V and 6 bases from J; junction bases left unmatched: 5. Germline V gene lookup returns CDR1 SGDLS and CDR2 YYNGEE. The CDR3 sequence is CASSATGFAGELFF. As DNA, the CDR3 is TGTGCCAGCAGCGCGACAGGGTTTGCCGGGGAGCTGTTTTTT.

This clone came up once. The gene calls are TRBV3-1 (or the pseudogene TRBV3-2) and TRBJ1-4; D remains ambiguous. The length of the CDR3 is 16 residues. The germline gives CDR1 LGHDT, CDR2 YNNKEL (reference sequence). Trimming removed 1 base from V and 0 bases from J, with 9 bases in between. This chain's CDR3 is CASSQVPGATNEKLFF. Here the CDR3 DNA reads TGTGCCAGCAGCCAAGTCCCCGGGGCAACTAATGAAAAACTGTTTTTT.